This T cell receptor (beta chain) was observed in a study of T cell changes during pregnancy in multiple sclerosis. Germline assignment: CDR1 LNHDA and CDR2 SQIVND (reference sequence). The CDR3 consists of 17 residues. V was pared by 5 bases and J by 2 bases, with 14 bases of the junction left unmatched. TCRdb's copy holds only in-frame clones and misses some; the assay was immunoSEQ multiplex PCR. This sample has about 86,000 clones; approximately 90% occur once, and the top ten carry 1.5% to 2%. This clone was counted once. This chain joins TRBV19 and TRBJ1-1; 7 bases match TRBD1. The TCR was taken from a female donor in good health, enrolled as a control in a pregnancy study. The sequencing here drew on peripheral blood, taken in the first trimester of pregnancy. This chain's CDR3 is CASSRRVLGGVNTEAFF. The CDR3 DNA sequence: TGTGCCAGTAGTCGGAGAGTACTAGGGGGCGTCAACACTGAAGCTTTCTTT.